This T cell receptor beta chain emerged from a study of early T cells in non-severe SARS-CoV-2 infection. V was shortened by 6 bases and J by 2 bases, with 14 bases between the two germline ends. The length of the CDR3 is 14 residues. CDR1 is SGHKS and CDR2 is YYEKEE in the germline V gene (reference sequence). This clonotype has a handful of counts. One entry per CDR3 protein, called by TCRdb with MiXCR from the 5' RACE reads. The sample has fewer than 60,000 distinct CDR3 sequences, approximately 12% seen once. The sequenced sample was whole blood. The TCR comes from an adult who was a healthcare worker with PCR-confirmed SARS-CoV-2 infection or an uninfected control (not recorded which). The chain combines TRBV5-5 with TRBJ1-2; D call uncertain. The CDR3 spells CASTLVAVNYGYTF. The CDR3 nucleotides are TGTGCCAGCACCCTCGTCGCTGTCAACTATGGCTACACCTTC.